This T cell receptor beta chain appears in the sequencing data of a study of blood T cell repertoires in COVID-19. Across the whole study: There were acute and convalescent COVID-19 samples, and they came from the United States, Italy and Spain. Sources were T cells, B-cell-depleted T cells, or PBMCs; the material itself was cDNA or gDNA.

Methods used by the authors: By means of reference gene primer amplification, nucleated cell counts were estimated. Method: immunoSEQ multiplex PCR; TCRdb's copy keeps in-frame clones and lacks some. D and trimming were read from the DNA, whereas the V and J calls and clone size are those reported in that table. The data show 63,000 or so clones, around 83% seen once. The CDR3 runs 17 residues. Germline CDR1 and CDR2: SGHVS and FQNEAQ. The ends were cut back, 5 bases at V and 0 bases at J, with 17 bases in the middle. The sample was peripheral blood. J is TRBJ2-4 and V is TRBV7-8; possible D gene TRBD1, 6 bases. This clonotype was sampled from a man between 65 and 85 years old with active COVID-19. CDR3 amino acids: CASSPPRDTLAKNIQYF. CDR3 DNA: TGTGCCAGCAGCCCCCCAAGGGACACCCTAGCCAAAAACATTCAGTACTTC.